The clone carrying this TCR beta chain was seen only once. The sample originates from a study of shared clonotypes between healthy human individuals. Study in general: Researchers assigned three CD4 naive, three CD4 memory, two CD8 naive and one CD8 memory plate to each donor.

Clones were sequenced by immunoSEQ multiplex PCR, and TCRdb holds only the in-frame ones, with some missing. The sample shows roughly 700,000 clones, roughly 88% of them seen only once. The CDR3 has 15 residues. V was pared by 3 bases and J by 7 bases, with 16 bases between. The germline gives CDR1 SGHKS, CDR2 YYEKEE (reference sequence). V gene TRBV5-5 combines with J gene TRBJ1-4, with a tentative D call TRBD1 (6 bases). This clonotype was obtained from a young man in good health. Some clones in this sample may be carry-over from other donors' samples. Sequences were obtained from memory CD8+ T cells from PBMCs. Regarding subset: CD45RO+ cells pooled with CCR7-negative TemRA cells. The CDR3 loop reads CASSSRDIEVEKLFF. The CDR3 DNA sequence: TGTGCCAGCAGCTCCCGGGACATCGAGGTTGAAAAACTGTTTTTT.